Below are 24 T cell receptor beta chains sequenced from a single sample in a study of response to subunit inactivated influenza vaccine. One entry per CDR3 protein, called by TCRdb with MiXCR from the RT-PCR reads. The sample has 800,000 to 1,000,000 distinct CDR3 sequences; around 20% are singletons. This material consisted of PBMCs from blood, taken more than 4 days after vaccination. The receptors originated from a middle-aged man who received an inactivated influenza vaccine.

This clonotype was observed at least ten times. The chain employs TRBV28 and TRBJ1-4; 8 positions agree with TRBD1. From germline, CDR1 is MDHEN and CDR2 SYDVKM. The length of the CDR3 is 14 residues. Germline trimming cut 6 bases from V and 6 bases from J; bases unmatched to any gene: 6. The CDR3 is CASSPDREHEKLFF. Here the CDR3 DNA reads TGTGCCAGCAGCCCGGACAGGGAACATGAAAAACTGTTTTTT.

The rearrangement links TRBV20-1 to TRBJ2-1; tentatively, D is TRBD1 (6 bases). CDR3 length: 15 amino acids. Trimming removed 5 bases from V and 9 bases from J, with 23 bases in between. Germline V gene sequence: CDR1 DFQATT, CDR2 SNEGSKA (reference sequence). In nucleotides, the CDR3 is TGCAGTGCTTACCCCCGGGACATATCTAGGGGTGAGCAGTTCTTC. Its translation is CSAYPRDISRGEQFF.

This clonotype appeared a few times. V gene TRBV27 combines with J gene TRBJ2-7, with 8 nucleotides matching TRBD2. Trimming at V came to 7 bases and at J to 5 bases, leaving 4 bases not matched to a gene. This CDR3 region has 12 residues. The germline CDR1 and CDR2 sequences are MNHEY and SMNVEV (reference sequence). The CDR3 DNA sequence: TGTGCCAGCAAAAGCGGGAGCCACGAGCAGTACTTC. Its translation: CASKSGSHEQYF.

Only a few counts were recorded for this clonotype. In DNA form, the CDR3 reads TGTGCCTGGATCACCCAGGGGGGGACTGAAGCTTTCTTT. Translation gives CAWITQGGTEAFF. The chain has TRBV30 and TRBJ1-1; 7 bases align to TRBD1. Germline-derived CDR1 and CDR2 are GTSNPN and SVGIG (reference sequence). The CDR3 length is 13 residues. The V and J ends lost 4 bases and 5 bases, in that order; junction bases with no gene match: 7.

This clonotype occurred many times. This chain connects TRBV7-2 to TRBJ2-7; D remains unclear. This CDR3 spans 13 amino acids. Trimming stripped 2 bases from V and 2 bases from J, with 7 bases between. Germline CDR1 SGHTA, CDR2 FQGNSA. Written as DNA, the CDR3 is TGTGCCAGCAGCTTATCTCCGGCCTACGAGCAGTACTTC. Translation gives CASSLSPAYEQYF.

V and J are TRBV20-1 and TRBJ1-1, with D tentatively TRBD1 (5 bases). This CDR3 is 15 amino acids long. V dropped 4 bases and J dropped 4 bases, with 19 bases sitting between them. Germline V gives CDR1 DFQATT, CDR2 SNEGSKA (reference sequence). Here the CDR3 DNA reads TGCAGTGCTATCGCGTCTCGGGGAAGGGGCACTGAAGCTTTCTTT. Amino acids: CSAIASRGRGTEAFF.

The chain links TRBV20-1 to TRBJ2-7; TRBD1 aligns across 10 bases. Germline CDR1 reads DFQATT; CDR2 reads SNEGSKA (reference sequence). The CDR3 loop spans 14 amino acids. Trimming removed 6 bases from V and 6 bases from J; junction bases left unmatched: 11. Here the CDR3 reads CSARSGTGVPEQYF. The DNA for the CDR3 is TGCAGTGCGAGAAGTGGGACAGGGGTCCCCGAGCAGTACTTC.

The chain uses TRBV9 and TRBJ2-7; 8 bases align to TRBD1. The CDR3 contains 15 residues. With 3 bases clipped from V and 2 bases from J, the junction kept 7 bases outside the gene matches. Per germline, CDR1 SGDLS and CDR2 YYNGEE. As DNA, the CDR3 is TGTGCCAGCAGCGAAGGACAGGGCCTTCCCTACGAGCAGTACTTC. Amino acid sequence: CASSEGQGLPYEQYF.

A few counts support this clonotype. The rearrangement uses TRBV9 and TRBJ2-1; weak D call: TRBD1 (5 bases). Trimming shortened V by 4 bases and J by 5 bases, and 16 bases separated the two germline ends. The germline gives CDR1 SGDLS, CDR2 YYNGEE. The CDR3 contains 15 residues. The CDR3 nucleotides read TGTGCCAGCAGCCCCCGGATGACAGCCGACAATGAGCAGTTCTTC. Its protein product is CASSPRMTADNEQFF.

Comments on this clonotype: Likely a read error: the CDR3 ends without its conserved phenylalanine or tryptophan. The DNA is omitted, as the CDR3 cannot be located on it reliably, and the CDR3 follows TCRdb's listing. The gene calls are TRBV10-1 and TRBJ2-1. Germline V gene sequence: CDR1 WNHNN, CDR2 SYGVQD (reference sequence). Ends included, the CDR3 has 8 residues. The CDR3: CASSESIV.

The chain joins TRBV20-1 to TRBJ2-1, with D perhaps being TRBD1 or TRBD2 (6 bases each). Trimming stripped 1 base from V and 0 bases from J, with 10 bases between. Looked up from germline, CDR1 is DFQATT and CDR2 is SNEGSKA (reference sequence). The CDR3 loop spans 15 amino acids. The CDR3 region has the DNA TGCAGTGCTAGAGCGGGGGCCGTCTCCTACAATGAGCAGTTCTTC. Translated: CSARAGAVSYNEQFF.

This clonotype has only a few counts. The rearrangement uses TRBV27 and TRBJ2-7; 12 bases map to TRBD2. Germline lookup yields CDR1 MNHEY and CDR2 SMNVEV (reference sequence). The CDR3 sequence is 15 residues long. Trimming at V came to 3 bases and at J to 2 bases, leaving 2 bases not matched to a gene. The CDR3 nucleotides read TGTGCCAGCAGTTTTCTAGCGGGGGGGCCCTACGAGCAGTACTTC. Its protein is CASSFLAGGPYEQYF.

This chain uses TRBV28 with TRBJ1-6; TRBD1 agrees at 8 bases. The CDR3 length is 16 residues. Germline assignment: CDR1 MDHEN and CDR2 SYDVKM. The junction had 12 bases not matched to a gene; V was cut back by 7 bases and J by 7 bases. The CDR3 coding sequence is TGTGCCAGCAAGATAAGGGCAGGGGGCAGGAATTCACCCCTCCACTTT. It specifies CASKIRAGGRNSPLHF.

In its sample, this clonotype was seen many times. This rearrangement joins TRBV12-3 or TRBV12-4 to TRBJ1-4; TRBD1 matches 7 bases. The CDR3 length is 13 residues. Germline trimming cut 9 bases from V and 7 bases from J; bases unmatched to any gene: 8. The CDR3 sequence: CASTTGQGEKLFF. In DNA form, the CDR3 reads TGTGCCAGTACGACAGGGCAGGGTGAAAAACTGTTTTTT.

This clonotype has only a few counts. J is TRBJ1-1 and V is TRBV29-1; weak D call: TRBD1 (5 bases). Germline V lookup: CDR1 SQVTM, CDR2 ANQGSEA. V was pared by 8 bases and J by 0 bases, with 10 bases between. CDR3 length equals 12 residues. Here the CDR3 reads CSPRDVNTEAFF. The CDR3 coding sequence is TGCAGCCCCCGGGACGTGAACACTGAAGCTTTCTTT.

Only a few counts were recorded for this clonotype. This chain connects TRBV3-1 to TRBJ2-7; tentative D call: TRBD2 (6 bases). The CDR3 runs to 14 residues. Per germline, CDR1 LGHDT and CDR2 YNNKEL (reference sequence). V dropped 1 base and J dropped 6 bases, with 13 bases sitting between them. The CDR3 bases are TGTGCCAGCAGCCAAGTGACTAGTGTCGCCGAGCAGTACTTC. It codes for CASSQVTSVAEQYF.

This clonotype was observed at least ten times. As DNA, the CDR3 is TGCAGTGCCAGAACCGGGACTAGCGGAGGGTGGTACTACAATGAGCAGTTCTTC. It is translated as CSARTGTSGGWYYNEQFF. The V and J genes are TRBV20-1 and TRBJ2-1; 11 bases are a match to TRBD2. V was pared by 6 bases and J by 3 bases, with 16 bases of the junction left unmatched. From germline, CDR1 is DFQATT and CDR2 SNEGSKA (reference sequence). There are 18 residues in the CDR3.

This chain connects TRBV2 to TRBJ2-2, with D possibly being TRBD1 (5 bases). V dropped 1 base and J dropped 7 bases, with 16 bases sitting between them. Germline V CDR1 and CDR2: SNHLY, FYNNEI. This CDR3 is 16 amino acids long. In DNA, the CDR3 is TGTGCCAGCAGTGAAGTCAGGGCCCCCTTAGGCGGGGAGCTGTTTTTT. The encoded protein is CASSEVRAPLGGELFF.

In its sample, this clonotype was seen many times. This sequence joins TRBV6-2 or TRBV6-3 and TRBJ2-5; 9 nucleotides match TRBD1. J gave up 2 bases and V 7 bases, and 17 bases lay outside the gene matches. The CDR3 is 18 residues long. Germline V gives CDR1 MNHEY, CDR2 SVGEGT. The CDR3 DNA reads TGTGCCAGCAATAATTCGAGAGTCCGGGACAGGGCTCAAGAGACCCAGTACTTC. This encodes CASNNSRVRDRAQETQYF.

This clonotype was seen a few times. This chain uses TRBV6-1 with TRBJ2-1; D is ambiguous. Germline V CDR1 and CDR2: MNHNS, SASEGT. CDR3 length: 12 residues. The germline V and J ends were trimmed by 6 bases and 4 bases, with 7 bases remaining between them. CDR3 nucleotides: TGTGCCAGCAGCCTAAGGTACAATGAGCAGTTCTTC. Translating it yields CASSLRYNEQFF.

The genes are TRBV7-2 and TRBJ1-2; D gene uncertain. Trimming left V 5 bases short and J 5 bases short, with 3 bases between. The germline V gene has CDR1 SGHTA and CDR2 FQGNSA. This CDR3 has 10 amino acids. CDR3 sequence reads: CASSLYGYTF. The CDR3, as DNA: TGTGCCAGCAGCCTATATGGCTACACCTTC.

This rearrangement joins TRBV18 to TRBJ2-1, with 7 bases fitting TRBD1. Germline loops: CDR1 KGHSH, CDR2 LQKENI. Losses at the gene ends were 1 base for V and 4 bases for J; bases not matched to a gene: 10. There are 17 residues in the CDR3. In DNA form, the CDR3 reads TGTGCCAGCTCACCACGGGCGCCAGGGGGATCGTACAATGAGCAGTTCTTC. As protein: CASSPRAPGGSYNEQFF.

With respect to this clonotype: Given a much more abundant clone one base away, this may be a read error. The rearrangement uses TRBV4-3 and TRBJ2-1; TRBD1 aligns across 9 bases. The CDR3 length is 15 residues. The germline CDR1 and CDR2 sequences are LGHNA and YSLEER. The CDR3 protein is CASSPGTGTYNEHFF. The DNA for the CDR3 is TGCGCCAGCAGCCCAGGGACAGGGACCTACAATGAGCACTTCTTC.

The rearrangement links TRBV7-9 to TRBJ1-5; tentatively, D is TRBD1 (6 bases). The germline V gene encodes CDR1 SEHNR and CDR2 FQNEAQ (reference sequence). Trimming took off 2 bases at V and 5 bases at J, with 19 bases between the two ends. CDR3 length: 17 amino acids. CDR3 coding DNA: TGTGCCAGCAGCTTATCGGTTCAGGGGCAGATCGATCAGCCCCAGCATTTT. This sequence encodes CASSLSVQGQIDQPQHF.